The clone carrying this TCR beta chain was observed many times. Antigen specificity is unknown. The cDNA was generated through 5'RACE incorporating 10-nucleotide random UMIs. TCRdb passed the 5' RACE reads through MiXCR, listing each CDR3 protein once. There are approximately 82,000 distinct CDR3 sequences in the sample; roughly 13% occur only once, and approximately 4.5% lies in the top ten. This CDR3 comprises 12 residues. Losses at the gene ends were 8 bases for V and 11 bases for J; bases not matched to a gene: 9. Per the germline V gene, CDR1 is MDHEN and CDR2 is SYDVKM. This sample is part of a study of neurological immune-mediated disorders. Study-wide points: Across subjects, expanded clones had no CDR3 amino acid sequences in common, pointing to private repertoires in all groups.

Time point meaning: longitudinal time-point 2. The study built unsorted libraries from 2 million PBMCs kept at -80 C. This chain links TRBV28 with TRBJ1-1; 9 nucleotides agree with TRBD1. Sequencing was carried out using PBMCs. This receptor was identified in a female donor with HTLV-1-associated myelopathy (HAM/TSP). The CDR3 protein is CASGGQGPGAFF. The CDR3 DNA follows: TGTGCCAGCGGTGGACAGGGGCCAGGGGCTTTCTTT.